The 24 T cell receptor beta chains in this list originate from one sample, sequenced in a study of blood T cell repertoires in COVID-19. Profiled with immunoSEQ multiplex PCR; TCRdb holds only in-frame clones, not every one. The sample holds a few hundred thousand clones, around 92% seen once. Material for sequencing was PBMCs or T cells enriched from blood (not recorded which). The receptors were sampled from a woman in her fifties or sixties who had recovered from COVID-19.

This sequence joins TRBV7-8 and TRBJ2-1; TRBD2 aligns across 7 bases. Looked up from germline, CDR1 is SGHVS and CDR2 is FQNEAQ. V was pared by 6 bases and J by 6 bases, with 14 bases of the junction left unmatched. CDR3 length: 16 amino acids. CDR3 in DNA: TGTGCCAGCAGTAAAATTCCCCGACTAGCTCTCAATGAGCAGTTCTTC. Translated, it gives CASSKIPRLALNEQFF.

The rearrangement joins TRBV30 to TRBJ1-2, with a tentative D call TRBD1 (5 bases). Looked up from germline, CDR1 is GTSNPN and CDR2 is SVGIG (reference sequence). Deletions cut 7 bases from V and 0 bases from J, with 18 bases between. The CDR3 runs 15 residues. For the CDR3, the DNA is TGTGCCTCCACCGGAGGGGCGATAGCTAACTATGGCTACACCTTC. As protein: CASTGGAIANYGYTF.

The J gene is TRBJ2-1, the V gene TRBV30, with 13 bases matching TRBD2. Germline V gene lookup returns CDR1 GTSNPN and CDR2 SVGIG (reference sequence). The CDR3 has 16 amino acids. Trimming at V came to 3 bases and at J to 3 bases, leaving 5 bases not matched to a gene. CDR3 protein: CAWSSGLAGFYNEQFF. The CDR3 nucleotides read TGTGCCTGGAGCTCGGGACTAGCGGGGTTCTACAATGAGCAGTTCTTC.

A single count supports this clone. This chain connects TRBV18 to TRBJ2-7; 8 positions match TRBD1. After removal of 3 bases from V and 3 bases from J, the junction contained 13 bases not matched to a gene. This CDR3 contains 17 residues. Per germline, CDR1 KGHSH and CDR2 LQKENI. CDR3 in amino acids: CASSPSDRGPVDYEQYF. The CDR3 DNA is TGTGCCAGCTCACCCAGCGACAGGGGACCCGTGGACTACGAGCAGTACTTC. The full variable domain, completed using reference TRBV18 and TRBJ2-7, is NAGVMQNPRHLVRRRGQEARLRCSPMKGHSHVYWYRQLPEEGLKFMVYLQKENIIDESGMPKERFSAEFPKEGPSILRIQQVVRGDSAAYFCASSPSDRGPVDYEQYFGPGTRLTVT.

The rearrangement links TRBV29-1 to TRBJ1-1; D might be TRBD1 (5 bases). Trimming shortened V by 7 bases and J by 10 bases, and 19 bases separated the two germline ends. Germline CDR1 reads SQVTM; CDR2 reads ANQGSEA. This CDR3 comprises 12 residues. This chain's CDR3 is CSASGGIWGAFF. The CDR3 nucleotides read TGCAGCGCCTCGGGGGGGATTTGGGGAGCTTTCTTT.

This chain connects TRBV4-2 to TRBJ1-3; tentative D call: TRBD1 (6 bases). Germline V lookup: CDR1 LGHNA, CDR2 YNFKEQ. V shed 6 bases and J shed 0 bases, with 12 bases lying between them. There are 15 residues in the CDR3. Here the CDR3 DNA reads TGTGCCAGCAGTAGCGGGACAAACTCTGGAAACACCATATATTTT. Encoded protein: CASSSGTNSGNTIYF.

The chain carries TRBV6-5 and TRBJ1-2; 8 bases line up with TRBD1. The CDR3 spans 15 residues. The junction had 6 bases not matched to a gene; V was cut back by 2 bases and J by 4 bases. Germline CDR1 reads MNHEY; CDR2 reads SVGAGI. In DNA, the CDR3 is TGTGCCAGCAGTTACATCCAGGGGGCCTTCTATGGCTACACCTTC. Protein product: CASSYIQGAFYGYTF.

This chain connects TRBV3-1 (or the pseudogene TRBV3-2) to TRBJ2-4; maybe TRBD1 (7 bases). Germline lookup yields CDR1 LGHDT and CDR2 YNNKEL (reference sequence). The CDR3 covers 14 residues. Between the trimmed V and J ends, which lost 1 base and 15 bases, there was a span of 19 bases. In DNA, the CDR3 is TGTGCCAGCAGCCAAGCAGGAGGGGGCCGCGTTCCGTACTTC. Its translation: CASSQAGGGRVPYF.

This clone showed up just once. The chain couples TRBV4-2 to TRBJ1-6; 10 nucleotides align to TRBD1. Looked up from germline, CDR1 is LGHNA and CDR2 is YNFKEQ. With 3 bases clipped from V and 6 bases from J, the junction kept 5 bases outside the gene matches. This CDR3 is built from 16 residues. DNA for the CDR3: TGTGCCAGCAGCCAGGGTGGACAGGGGGTTAATTCACCCCTCCACTTT. Amino acids: CASSQGGQGVNSPLHF.

The rearrangement uses TRBV5-1 and TRBJ2-7; 8 bases line up with TRBD2. Trimming cost V 4 bases and J 4 bases; bases outside gene matches: 10. There are 15 residues in the CDR3. Germline assignment: CDR1 SGHRS and CDR2 YFSETQ. The CDR3 here is CASSGGGSGVYEQYF. The DNA of the CDR3 is TGCGCCAGCAGCGGTGGCGGTAGCGGGGTATACGAGCAGTACTTC.

This clone was found once. This sequence joins TRBV6-1 and TRBJ2-1, with 9 bases that match TRBD1. Trimming cost V 4 bases and J 6 bases; bases outside gene matches: 13. CDR3 length: 17 residues. In germline, CDR1 is MNHNS, CDR2 SASEGT. Here the CDR3 reads CASSGHPGQGNRNEQFF. CDR3 nucleotide sequence: TGTGCCAGCAGTGGGCACCCGGGACAGGGAAACCGCAATGAGCAGTTCTTC.

The chain recombines TRBV7-2 with TRBJ2-7, with TRBD1 identical over 8 bases. Germline CDR1 is SGHTA and CDR2 is FQGNSA. V lost 4 bases and J lost 7; bases outside the gene matches: 12. The CDR3 totals 15 residues. CDR3 DNA sequence: TGTGCCAGCAGCTCCAGACAGGGGTCCTACGAGGAGCAGTACTTC. Translating gives CASSSRQGSYEEQYF.

The chain employs TRBV4-1 and TRBJ2-7, with D possibly being TRBD1 (5 bases). Per germline, CDR1 MGHRA and CDR2 YSYEKL. Trimming took 1 base from V and 11 from J, leaving 18 bases between them. This CDR3 spans 14 amino acids. The CDR3 here is CASSQGTRTGLKYF. CDR3 coding DNA: TGCGCCAGCAGCCAAGGGACAAGGACGGGTTTGAAGTACTTC.

The rearrangement links TRBV7-2 to TRBJ2-2; 10 bases fit TRBD2. The CDR3 length is 16 residues. Trimming cost V 4 bases and J 2 bases; bases outside gene matches: 4. The germline CDR1 and CDR2 sequences are SGHTA and FQGNSA. The CDR3 DNA sequence: TGTGCCAGCAGCTCGAGGACTAGCGGAAACACCGGGGAGCTGTTTTTT. Translating gives CASSSRTSGNTGELFF.

The rearrangement uses TRBV19 and TRBJ1-3; maybe TRBD1 (5 bases). Germline V CDR1 and CDR2: LNHDA, SQIVND (reference sequence). Trimming shortened V by 6 bases and J by 3 bases, and 21 bases separated the two germline ends. This CDR3 comprises 17 residues. CDR3 sequence (DNA): TGTGCCAGTAGCCGACCCCTCTCAGGGAATAGTGGAAACACCATATATTTT. It translates to CASSRPLSGNSGNTIYF.

The gene calls are TRBV10-1 and TRBJ2-3, with a tentative D call TRBD2 (6 bases). The CDR3 contains 14 residues. Trimming left V 3 bases short and J 4 bases short, with 11 bases between. Germline loops: CDR1 WNHNN, CDR2 SYGVQD (reference sequence). The CDR3 sequence is CASSDLTRADTQYF. In nucleotides, the CDR3 is TGCGCCAGCAGTGACCTGACTAGAGCAGATACGCAGTATTTT.

This sequence joins TRBV28 and TRBJ1-4; perhaps TRBD1 as D (6 bases). This CDR3 has 16 residues. Germline loops: CDR1 MDHEN, CDR2 SYDVKM. Trimming removed 3 bases from V and 5 bases from J, with 16 bases in between. The CDR3 sequence is CASSLSRGKGNEKLFF. CDR3 DNA sequence: TGTGCCAGCAGTTTGTCGAGGGGGAAGGGGAATGAAAAACTGTTTTTT.

The table lists this clone with a count of one. V is TRBV10-2 and J is TRBJ1-6, with a tentative D call TRBD1 (6 bases). Trimming took off 8 bases at V and 9 bases at J, with 14 bases between the two ends. The germline V gene encodes CDR1 WSHSY and CDR2 SAAADI. This CDR3 has 13 amino acids. The CDR3 DNA reads as TGCGCCAGCTGGGACACGGGAATTTCACCCCTCCACTTT. Its protein is CASWDTGISPLHF.

The CDR3 region has the DNA TGTGCCAGTAGTATAAGCCGGGGGTGGGCCAGCAATCAGCCCCAGCATTTT. It codes for CASSISRGWASNQPQHF. The rearrangement uses TRBV19 and TRBJ1-5; tentatively, D is TRBD1 (5 bases). The V end was cut by 2 bases, the J end by 1 base, with 15 bases between. CDR3 length equals 17 residues. Germline CDR1 and CDR2: LNHDA and SQIVND (reference sequence).

V and J are TRBV5-1 and TRBJ1-2; TRBD1 agrees at 10 bases. The germline CDR1 and CDR2 sequences are SGHRS and YFSETQ. The CDR3 is made up of 13 amino acids. V lost 7 bases to trimming and J lost 7 bases; unmatched junction nucleotides: 7. The CDR3 DNA reads as TGCGCCAGCGCCGAGGGACAGGGGCCTGGCTACACCTTC. Protein: CASAEGQGPGYTF. Complete variable domain (other parts from reference TRBV5-1 and TRBJ1-2): KAGVTQTPRYLIKTRGQQVTLSCSPISGHRSVSWYQQTPGQGLQFLFEYFSETQRNKGNFPGRFSGRQFSNSRSEMNVSTLELGDSALYLCASAEGQGPGYTFGSGTRLTVV.

This rearrangement joins TRBV7-9 to TRBJ2-7; no reliable D call. This CDR3 is 11 amino acids long. Germline V lookup: CDR1 SEHNR, CDR2 FQNEAQ (reference sequence). V was cut by 5 bases and J by 0 bases, with 2 bases left in between. The CDR3 sequence: CASSHSYEQYF. CDR3 bases: TGTGCCAGCAGCCACTCCTACGAGCAGTACTTC.

As to this clone: Other DNA sequences in this specimen translate into the identical CDR3. This chain connects TRBV28 to TRBJ1-2; a weak D match, TRBD1 (5 bases). Germline values: CDR1 MDHEN, CDR2 SYDVKM. The CDR3 has 12 residues. V was shortened by 2 bases and J by 7 bases, with 8 bases between the two germline ends. CDR3 protein: CASSLGGAGYTF. Written as DNA, the CDR3 is TGTGCCAGCAGTTTAGGAGGGGCTGGCTACACCTTC.

The chain couples TRBV28 to TRBJ1-1, with D possibly being TRBD1 (5 bases). Per the germline V gene, CDR1 is MDHEN and CDR2 is SYDVKM. Trimming stripped 6 bases from V and 11 bases from J, with 28 bases between. This CDR3 has 16 residues. The CDR3 region is CASSPFPGLKLREAFF. The CDR3, as DNA: TGTGCCAGCAGCCCATTCCCGGGACTCAAGTTAAGGGAGGCTTTCTTT.

This chain uses TRBV15 with TRBJ2-5, with a tentative D call TRBD2 (6 bases). Trimming took 3 bases from V and 7 from J, leaving 15 bases between them. This CDR3 comprises 14 residues. CDR1 is LNHNV, CDR2 YYDKDF, per germline (reference sequence). CDR3 region: CATSRARGWGTQYF. For the CDR3, the DNA is TGTGCCACCAGCAGGGCCCGGGGGTGGGGGACCCAGTACTTC.